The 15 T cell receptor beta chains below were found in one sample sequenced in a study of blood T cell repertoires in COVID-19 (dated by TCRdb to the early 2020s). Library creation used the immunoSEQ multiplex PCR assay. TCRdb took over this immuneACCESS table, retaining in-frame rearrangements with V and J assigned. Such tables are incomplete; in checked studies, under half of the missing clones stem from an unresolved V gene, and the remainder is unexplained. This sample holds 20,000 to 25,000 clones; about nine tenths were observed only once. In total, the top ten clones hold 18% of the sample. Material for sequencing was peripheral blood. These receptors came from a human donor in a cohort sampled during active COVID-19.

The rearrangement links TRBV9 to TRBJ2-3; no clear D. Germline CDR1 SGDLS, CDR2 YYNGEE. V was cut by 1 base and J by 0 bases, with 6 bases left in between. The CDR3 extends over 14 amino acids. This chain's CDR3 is CASSVRGSTDTQYF. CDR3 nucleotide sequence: TGTGCCAGCAGCGTAAGAGGTAGCACAGATACGCAGTATTTT. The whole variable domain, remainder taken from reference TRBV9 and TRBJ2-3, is DSGVTQTPKHLITATGQRVTLRCSPRSGDLSVYWYQQSLDQGLQFLIQYYNGEERAKGNILERFSAQQFPDLHSELNLSSLELGDSALYFCASSVRGSTDTQYFGPGTRLTVL.

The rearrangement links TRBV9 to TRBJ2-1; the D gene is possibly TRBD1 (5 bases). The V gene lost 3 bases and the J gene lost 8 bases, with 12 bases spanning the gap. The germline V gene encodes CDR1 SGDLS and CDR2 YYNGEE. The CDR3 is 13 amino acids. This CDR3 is CASSDGADDEQFF. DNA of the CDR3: TGTGCCAGCAGCGATGGGGCAGATGATGAGCAGTTCTTC.

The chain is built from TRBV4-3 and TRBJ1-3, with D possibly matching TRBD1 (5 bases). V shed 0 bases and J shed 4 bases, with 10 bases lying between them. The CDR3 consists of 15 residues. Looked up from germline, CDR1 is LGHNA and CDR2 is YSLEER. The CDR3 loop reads CASSQDVNRGNTIYF. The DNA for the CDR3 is TGCGCCAGCAGCCAAGATGTTAACAGGGGAAACACCATATATTTT.

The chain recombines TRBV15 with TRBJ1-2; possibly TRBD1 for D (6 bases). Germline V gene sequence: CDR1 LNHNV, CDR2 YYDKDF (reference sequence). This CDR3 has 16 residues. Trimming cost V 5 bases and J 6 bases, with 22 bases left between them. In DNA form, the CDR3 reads TGTGCCACCAGCTCGCCCTATGGACAGATTGTGAATGGCTACACCTTC. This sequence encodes CATSSPYGQIVNGYTF.

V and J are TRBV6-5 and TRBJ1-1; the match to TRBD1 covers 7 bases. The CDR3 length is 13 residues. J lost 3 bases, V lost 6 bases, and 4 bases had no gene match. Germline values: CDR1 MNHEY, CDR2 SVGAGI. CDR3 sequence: CASRGTVDTEAFF. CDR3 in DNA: TGTGCCAGCAGGGGGACAGTTGACACTGAAGCTTTCTTT.

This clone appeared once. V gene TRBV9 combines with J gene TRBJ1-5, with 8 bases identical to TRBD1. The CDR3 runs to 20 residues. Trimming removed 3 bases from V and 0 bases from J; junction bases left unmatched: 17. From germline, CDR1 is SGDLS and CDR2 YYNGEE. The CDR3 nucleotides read TGTGCCAGCAGCGCCCAGAATTCCTTGGACAGGGAAGTTAGCAATCAGCCCCAGCATTTT. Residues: CASSAQNSLDREVSNQPQHF.

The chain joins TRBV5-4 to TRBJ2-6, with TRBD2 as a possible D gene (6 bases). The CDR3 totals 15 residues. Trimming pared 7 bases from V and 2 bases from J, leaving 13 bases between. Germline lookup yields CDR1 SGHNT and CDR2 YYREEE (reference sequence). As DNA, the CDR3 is TGTGCCAGCTCTCACGGAGGGACTGGGGCCAACGTCCTGACTTTC. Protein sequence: CASSHGGTGANVLTF.

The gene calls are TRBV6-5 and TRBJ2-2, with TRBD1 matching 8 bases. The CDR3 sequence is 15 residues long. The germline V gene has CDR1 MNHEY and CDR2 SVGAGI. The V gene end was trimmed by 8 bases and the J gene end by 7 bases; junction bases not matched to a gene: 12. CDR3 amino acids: CASHLRQGANGELFF. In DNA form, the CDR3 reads TGTGCCAGCCACCTGCGGCAGGGGGCTAACGGGGAGCTGTTTTTT.

CDR3 residues: CAISEKGSHEQYF. Here the CDR3 DNA reads TGTGCCATCAGTGAAAAGGGGTCCCACGAGCAGTACTTC. The gene calls are TRBV10-3 and TRBJ2-7; perhaps TRBD1 as D (5 bases). Trimming removed 3 bases from V and 5 bases from J, with 11 bases in between. The CDR3 is made up of 13 amino acids. CDR1 is ENHRY, CDR2 SYGVKD, per germline.

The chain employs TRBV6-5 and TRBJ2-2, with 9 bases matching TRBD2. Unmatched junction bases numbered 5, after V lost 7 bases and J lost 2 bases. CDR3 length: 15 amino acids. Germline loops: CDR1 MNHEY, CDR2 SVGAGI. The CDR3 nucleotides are TGTGCCAGCACTCTGACTAGCGGTAACACCGGGGAGCTGTTTTTT. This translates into CASTLTSGNTGELFF.

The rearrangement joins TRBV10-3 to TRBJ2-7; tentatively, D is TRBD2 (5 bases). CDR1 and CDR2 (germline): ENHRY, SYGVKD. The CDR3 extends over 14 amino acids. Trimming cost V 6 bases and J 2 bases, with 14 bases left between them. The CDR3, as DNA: TGTGCCATCAGGGGAGACTCGCCGACCTACGAGCAGTACTTC. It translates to CAIRGDSPTYEQYF.

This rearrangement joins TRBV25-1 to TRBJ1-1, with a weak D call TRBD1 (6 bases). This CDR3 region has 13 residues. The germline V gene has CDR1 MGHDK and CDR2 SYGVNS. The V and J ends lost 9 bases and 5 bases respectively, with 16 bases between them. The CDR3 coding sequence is TGTGCCAGTATTGACGGGGGGCGGACTGAAGCTTTCTTT. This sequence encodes CASIDGGRTEAFF.

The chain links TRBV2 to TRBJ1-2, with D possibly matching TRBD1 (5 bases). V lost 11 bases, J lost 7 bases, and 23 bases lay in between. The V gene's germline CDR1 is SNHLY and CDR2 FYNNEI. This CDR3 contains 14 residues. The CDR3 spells CALRDDDLRGGYTF. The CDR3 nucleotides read TGTGCCTTGCGGGACGACGACTTAAGGGGTGGCTACACCTTC.

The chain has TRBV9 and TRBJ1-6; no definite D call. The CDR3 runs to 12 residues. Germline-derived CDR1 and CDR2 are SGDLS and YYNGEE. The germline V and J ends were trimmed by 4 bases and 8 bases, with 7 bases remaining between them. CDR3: CASSPGDSPLHF. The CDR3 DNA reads TGTGCCAGCAGCCCCGGGGATTCACCCCTCCACTTT. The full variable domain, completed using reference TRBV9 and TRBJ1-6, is DSGVTQTPKHLITATGQRVTLRCSPRSGDLSVYWYQQSLDQGLQFLIQYYNGEERAKGNILERFSAQQFPDLHSELNLSSLELGDSALYFCASSPGDSPLHFGNGTRLTVT.

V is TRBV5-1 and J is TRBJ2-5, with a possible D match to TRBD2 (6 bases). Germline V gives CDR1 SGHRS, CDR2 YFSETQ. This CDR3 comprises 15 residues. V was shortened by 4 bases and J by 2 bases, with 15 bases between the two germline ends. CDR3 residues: CASSMPPGRQETQYF. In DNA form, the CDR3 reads TGCGCCAGCAGCATGCCACCGGGGAGGCAAGAGACCCAGTACTTC.